This T cell receptor beta chain stems from a study of blood T cells in healthy people across ages (dated by TCRdb to between 2014 and 2017). Looking at the study overall: Template switching captured roughly one uniquely barcoded TCR beta cDNA molecule per two T cells in model experiments. Using deep sequencing normalized with unique cDNA molecular identifiers, the study measured how TCR beta repertoire diversity changes with age. The donors were divided into four age groups: young (average about 16 years), middle-aged (about 41), aged (about 60) and long-lived (more than 75). For two donors (one aged 18 to 30 and one aged 80 or older), the study analyzed two additional independent replicas of 1 million unique cDNA reads from the same blood draw. Study-wide conclusions, independent of this receptor: Total diversity estimates from one million sequenced T cells were considered lower bounds and underestimates. Because donor CMV infection status was unknown, age-related changes in expanded clonotypes were potentially confounded. There was a strong correlation between observed TCR beta diversity and the percentage of naive T cells measured by flow cytometry. As age increased, observed TCR beta diversity per million T cells dropped in a roughly linear way, and a significant reduction was already evident by age 40. The long-lived group showed more naive CD4+ T cells, fewer expanded clones and increased TCR diversity than the aged group, suggesting age selection. Because profiling used bulk unsorted PBMCs, naive and antigen-experienced compartments could not be compared conclusively.

For this clonotype: What antigen it recognizes has not been identified. Per-nucleotide qualities are absent, and no much larger clonotype sits a single base away.

The roughly 42 donors, aged about 6 to 95 years, were systemically healthy Caucasian individuals from Russia. Each donor gave 9 to 10 milliliters of peripheral blood, collected into EDTA-treated Vacutainer tubes. Ficoll-Paque density-gradient centrifugation was used to isolate PBMCs, with at least 7 million per sample. Trizol reagent was used to extract total RNA from PBMCs, with at least 5 micrograms per sample. For every donor, an aliquot of PBMCs went through flow cytometry to measure the percentages of naive CD45RAhigh/CD27high T cells. Library preparation employed 5' RACE. Sequencing relied on an Illumina HiSeq 2500. The second PCR ran for roughly 7 to 11 cycles and used a J-beta primer mix along with a sample-barcoded 5' primer. Each TCR beta cDNA molecule received a unique molecular identifier from a template-switch 5' adaptor carrying 12 random nucleotides. Each sample yielded at least 3 million CDR3-containing paired-end reads. The Mint cDNA synthesis kit, primed by a TRBC-specific oligonucleotide, was used to synthesize first-strand cDNA from all RNA. Following uracil-DNA glycosylase treatment, all cDNA underwent a first 18-cycle PCR with the universal primers M1SS and BC2_uni_R. Regarding the original processing steps: Normalization of each sample was performed by random selection of 1 million high-quality reads, each carrying a distinct molecular identifier. Reads with shared molecular identifiers were discarded instead of being binned into consensus sequences. MiTCR, run with a Q25 quality threshold and the strictest error-elimination algorithm, handled CDR3 identification, clonotype clustering and error correction. A nonparametric unseen species model using Euler transformation provided a lower-bound estimate of total TCR beta diversity. TCRdb cleaned the public reads at Q25 with fastp, built clones with MiXCR and kept in-frame beta chains. Rows are combined by CDR3 protein, so each entry shows the most common genes and DNA. The V and J calls and clone size are TCRdb's, not the authors'. In all, the sample holds approximately 490,000 distinct CDR3 sequences, and 24% of those were seen once. Clones ranked in the top ten supply 8.7% of the sample.

The CDR3, cysteine through phenylalanine, is 11 amino acids long. The kept DNA is CDR3 alone, 33 bases in frame from the first base. Between the V and J ends, shortened by 6 bases and 7 bases respectively, the junction contains 9 bases. CDR1 and CDR2 are drawn from the germline V gene: MNHEY, SVGEGT. This same sample was also part of a study on T cells of mothers and their children. As the second publication notes: Nine systemically healthy Caucasian individuals served as donors, namely three mothers together with their six children. cDNA synthesis consumed the entire amount of extracted RNA, loaded at about 1.5 ug RNA in each 15 ul reaction. In the second PCR, the M1S primer added sample barcodes and 2-4 random nucleotides. Over 9.5 million TCR beta CDR3 reads were obtained for each mother, and around 3 million reads were obtained for each child. Thymic selection similarly shapes TCR recombination output in related and unrelated pairs, with minor effect from inherited differences. Normalized repertoire overlap in related mother-child pairs was always slightly higher than in unrelated mother-child pairs, but the difference was never significant. No persistent microchimeric T cell clones were detected, at a sensitivity of 90 to 100 clones per million clonotypes. In the study, deep NGS was used to compare the TCR beta repertoires of mothers and children, and features distinguishing related mother-child pairs from unrelated individuals were sought. On average, the children were about 10 +/- 4 years old, while the mothers were approximately 40 +/- 4 years old. After adapter ligation was performed with NEBNext reagents, the libraries were sequenced on an Illumina HiSeq 2000 with 100+100 nt paired-end reads. To prevent cross-contamination, the mother and child libraries were prepared a month apart and were sequenced in separate runs. Between roughly 500,000 and 2,100,000 distinct TCR beta clonotypes were identified per donor. Naive TCR beta clonotypes were estimated from low-frequency clonotypes matched to each donor's FACS-determined naive share, without sorting.

Input material: blood. The V and J segments used are TRBV6-2 or TRBV6-3 and TRBJ1-2; the D gene identity is not certain. This clonotype was sampled from a boy between 10 and 17 years old in good health. The DNA sequence is as follows: TGTGCCAGCAGACGACTGATTGGCTACACCTTC. Translated, it reads CASRRLIGYTF.